The sequence of this T cell receptor (beta chain) was determined in a study of T cell repertoires in cytomegalovirus infection. At the level of the study: The public TCR beta signatures pointed to both CMV infection and matching HLA type. General observations from the study: HLA-C-restricted, CMV-specific TCR beta clonotypes were dominant ex vivo. Summed frequency of shared TCR beta families picked out CMV carriers who also had the relevant HLA.

The V gene end was trimmed by 4 bases and the J gene end by 5 bases; junction bases not matched to a gene: 10. CDR1 and CDR2 from the germline V gene are SGHDT and YYEEEE. This CDR3 is built from 17 residues. A single count supports this clonotype. The target antigen is unknown. TCRdb called the reads again in MiXCR, with one record for every CDR3 protein. Of approximately 750,000 distinct CDR3 sequences in the sample, roughly a third were seen once. Sequences were obtained from PBMCs. The chain uses TRBV5-6 and TRBJ1-6; 9 nucleotides line up with TRBD1. The source is a human donor in good health (CMV status not recorded). Some clones in this sample may be carry-over from other donors' samples. CDR3 coding DNA: TGTGCCAGCAGCCCGCGCACAGGGGGCGTTGATAATTCACCCCTCCACTTT. It specifies CASSPRTGGVDNSPLHF.